The sequence of this TCR beta chain was determined in a study of CD8 T cells in Susac syndrome. With random hexamers, roughly 0.45 to 1 ug RNA was reverse transcribed. TCRdb re-called the immunoSEQ multiplex PCR reads through MiXCR, storing one row per CDR3 protein. The profile shows approximately 54,000 distinct CDR3 sequences, approximately 95% of them singletons. Study-wide results and caveats: Susac CD8+ cells expanded clonally the most in TEMRA cells and in active patients. The study identified about seventeen and five Susac-specific public clones in total CD8+ and CD8+ TEMRA repertoires.

With regard to this clonotype: Its matching antigen is unknown.

The CDR3 contains 14 residues. V was clipped by 11 bases and J by 2 bases, with 16 bases between them. CDR1 and CDR2 (germline): SGHNT, YENEEA. The chain couples TRBV11-3 to TRBJ2-4; no clear D. This clonotype was obtained from a human donor with Susac syndrome. The specimen sequenced was CD8+ T cells from PBMCs. The CDR3 protein is CADRTPIPKNIQYF. The CDR3 nucleotides are TGTGCCGACCGGACCCCAATTCCCAAAAACATTCAGTACTTC.